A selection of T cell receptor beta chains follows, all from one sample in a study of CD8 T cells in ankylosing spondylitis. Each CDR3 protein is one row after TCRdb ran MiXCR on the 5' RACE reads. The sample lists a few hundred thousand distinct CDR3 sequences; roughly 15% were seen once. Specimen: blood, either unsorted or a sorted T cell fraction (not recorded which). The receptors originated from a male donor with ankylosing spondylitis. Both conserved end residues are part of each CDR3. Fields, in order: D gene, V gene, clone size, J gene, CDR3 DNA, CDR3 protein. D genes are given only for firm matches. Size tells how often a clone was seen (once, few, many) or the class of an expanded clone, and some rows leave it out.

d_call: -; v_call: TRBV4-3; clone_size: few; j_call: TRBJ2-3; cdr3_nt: TGCGCCAGCAGCCTGGGGTTCACAGATACGCAGTATTTT; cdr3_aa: CASSLGFTDTQYF
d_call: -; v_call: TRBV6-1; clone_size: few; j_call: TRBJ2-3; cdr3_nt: TGTGCCAGCAGGAGGGACCGTCGCACAGATACGCAGTATTTT; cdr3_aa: CASRRDRRTDTQYF
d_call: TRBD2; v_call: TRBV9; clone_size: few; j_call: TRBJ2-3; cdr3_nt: TGTGCCAGCAGCCACCGGGGGGTTATCACGGACAAATACACAGATACGCAGTATTTT; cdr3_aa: CASSHRGVITDKYTDTQYF
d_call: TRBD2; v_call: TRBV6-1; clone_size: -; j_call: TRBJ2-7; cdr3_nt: TGTGCCAGCAGTGTTGCTAGCGGGAGTTACCAGACCTACGAGCAGTACTTC; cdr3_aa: CASSVASGSYQTYEQYF
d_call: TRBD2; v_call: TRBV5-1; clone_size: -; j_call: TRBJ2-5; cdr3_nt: TGCGCCAGCAGCTCGGGAGGAGGCGGCCAAGAGACCCAGTACTTC; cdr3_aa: CASSSGGGGQETQYF
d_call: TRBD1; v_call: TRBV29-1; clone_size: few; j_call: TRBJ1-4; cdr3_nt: TGCAGCGCACGGGACAGGGGTTGGGAAAAACTGTTTTTT; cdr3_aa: CSARDRGWEKLFF
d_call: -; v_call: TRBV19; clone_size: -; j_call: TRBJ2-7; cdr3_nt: TGTGCCAGGACCGGGCCCTCCTACGAGCAGTACTTC; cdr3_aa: CARTGPSYEQYF
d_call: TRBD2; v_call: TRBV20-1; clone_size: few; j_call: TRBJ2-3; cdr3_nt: TGCAGTGCTAAGGGACTAGCGGGCATCACAGATACGCAGTATTTT; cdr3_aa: CSAKGLAGITDTQYF
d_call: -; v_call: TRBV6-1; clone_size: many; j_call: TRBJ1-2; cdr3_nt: TGTGCCAGCAGCCCCGAGTTTAGATCCGCCTATGGCTACACCTTC; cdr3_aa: CASSPEFRSAYGYTF
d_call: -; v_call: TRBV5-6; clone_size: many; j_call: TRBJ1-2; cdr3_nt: TGTGCCAGCAGCCCCTACGACGGGCGAGGAGGCTACACCTTC; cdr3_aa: CASSPYDGRGGYTF
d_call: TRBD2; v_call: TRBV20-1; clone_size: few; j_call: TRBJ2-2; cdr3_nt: TGCAGTGCTAGAGGGGGAGGGGTAACGAACACCGGGGAGCTGTTTTTT; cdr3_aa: CSARGGGVTNTGELFF
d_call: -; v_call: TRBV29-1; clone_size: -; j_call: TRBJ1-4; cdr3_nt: TGCAGCGTGGGGCAGGGAAGCGGGAATGAAAAACTGTTTTTT; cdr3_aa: CSVGQGSGNEKLFF
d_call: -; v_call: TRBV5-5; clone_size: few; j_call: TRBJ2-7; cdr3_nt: TGTGCCAGCAGCCTGTCCGGGACTGCTTCCTACGAGCAGTACTTC; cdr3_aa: CASSLSGTASYEQYF
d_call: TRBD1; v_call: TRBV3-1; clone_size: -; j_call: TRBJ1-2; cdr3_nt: TGTGCCAGCAGCCAGCAGGGGGCGGAGGGCTACACCTTC; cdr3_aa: CASSQQGAEGYTF
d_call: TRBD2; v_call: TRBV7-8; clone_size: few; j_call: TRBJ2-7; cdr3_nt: TGTGCCAGCAGCTTAGGCCAAGGCCGGGGGGACGAGCAGTACTTC; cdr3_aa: CASSLGQGRGDEQYF
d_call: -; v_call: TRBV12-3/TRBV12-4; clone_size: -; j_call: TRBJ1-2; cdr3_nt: TGTGCCAGCAGTCCTACAGGGTCGGTTGGCTACACCTTC; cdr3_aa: CASSPTGSVGYTF
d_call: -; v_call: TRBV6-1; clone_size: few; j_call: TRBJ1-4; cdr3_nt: TGTGCCAGCAGTCGGAAGTTCTTGAATGAAAAACTGTTTTTT; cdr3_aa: CASSRKFLNEKLFF
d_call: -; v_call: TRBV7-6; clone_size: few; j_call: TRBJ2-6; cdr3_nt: TGTGCCAGCAGCCCTACAGGGTCCTCTGGGGCCAACGTCCTGACTTTC; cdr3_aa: CASSPTGSSGANVLTF
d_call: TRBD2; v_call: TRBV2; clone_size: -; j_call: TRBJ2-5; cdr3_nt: TGTGCCAGTCAAAAGCCGGGACTAGCGGGAGCAGAGACCCAGTACTTC; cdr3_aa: CASQKPGLAGAETQYF
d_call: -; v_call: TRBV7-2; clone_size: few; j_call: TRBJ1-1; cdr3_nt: TGTGCCAGCAGCTTAATCAATGAAGCTTTCTTT; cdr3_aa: CASSLINEAFF
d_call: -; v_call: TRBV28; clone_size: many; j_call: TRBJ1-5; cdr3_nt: TGTGCCAGCAGTTTCGCTTCTGGGAATAGCAATCAGCCCCAGCATTTT; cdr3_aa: CASSFASGNSNQPQHF
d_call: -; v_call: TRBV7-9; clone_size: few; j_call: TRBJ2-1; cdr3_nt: TGTGCCAGCAGCTTAGAGACCCCCGGCGGTGAGCAGTTCTTC; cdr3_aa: CASSLETPGGEQFF
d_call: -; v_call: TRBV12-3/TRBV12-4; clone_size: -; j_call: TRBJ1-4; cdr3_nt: TGTGCCAGCGGTTTAGGGTACAGGGAAAAACTGTTTTTT; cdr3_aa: CASGLGYREKLFF